This section outlines one T cell receptor (beta chain) sequence together with its context. Its target antigen remains unknown. The input lacks base qualities; no much larger clone sits a single base away. The record originates from a study of HIV-infected patients and healthy controls (dated by TCRdb to between 2012 and 2015). The library was produced with 5' RACE. Sequenced on an Illumina MiSeq. TCRdb handled the public reads itself, with Q25 trimming in fastp and clone calling in MiXCR, and kept productive beta chains. Rows matching on CDR3 protein sequence are summarized as one entry with the most common DNA and genes. For this sample there are around 64,000 distinct CDR3 sequences; around 17% appear just once. In total, the top ten clones hold approximately 5% of the sample. CDR3 length: 15 amino acids, cysteine to phenylalanine. CDR3 DNA is the only sequence kept; it has 45 bases, read in frame from the first base. The germline V gene (reference sequence) gives CDR1 as LNHDA and CDR2 as SQIVND. The V end gives up 2 bases and the J end 5 bases, leaving 5 bases in the junction not matched to a gene.

The sequence links TRBV19 to TRBJ1-5; TRBD1 aligns with 8 central bases. Sequencing was done on a sample of CD4+ T cells from blood. The TCR comes from a human donor in good health. The CDR3 protein is CASSIRQGRDQPQHF. The nucleotide sequence is given as TGTGCCAGTAGTATAAGACAGGGGAGGGATCAGCCCCAGCATTTT.